One sample yielded the 27 T cell receptor beta chains listed below, sequenced in a study of T cells in Graves' hyperthyroidism and ophthalmopathy. The TCR beta CDR3 regions underwent amplification using RNA transcripts as the source. HTBI primers were employed in a first-round RT-PCR of the TCR CDR3. From the multiplex PCR reads, TCRdb called clonotypes with MiXCR, one entry per CDR3 protein. This table has over 700,000 distinct CDR3 sequences, over 15% appearing once. Sequences were obtained from blood. The receptors were sampled from a woman in her forties or fifties with Graves' hyperthyroidism that later progressed to Graves' ophthalmopathy.

The sample holds a few counts of this clonotype. The chain is built from TRBV7-6 and TRBJ2-1, with 9 bases lining up with TRBD1. The CDR3 totals 14 residues. Unmatched junction bases numbered 3, after V lost 4 bases and J lost 5 bases. Looked up from germline, CDR1 is SGHVS and CDR2 is FNYEAQ. Written as DNA, the CDR3 is TGTGCCAGCAGCTCCCGGGACAGGGACAATGAGCAGTTCTTC. Protein sequence: CASSSRDRDNEQFF.

This clonotype occurred many times. The chain employs TRBV3-1 and TRBJ2-7; TRBD1 aligns across 10 bases. The CDR3 runs to 15 residues. The junction had 7 bases not matched to a gene; V was cut back by 3 bases and J by 5 bases. The germline CDR1 and CDR2 sequences are LGHDT and YNNKEL (reference sequence). CDR3 in DNA: TGTGCCAGCAGCCACCGACAGGGGGCATTAGACGAGCAGTACTTC. Translation: CASSHRQGALDEQYF.

This clonotype was detected many times. This chain joins TRBV12-3 or TRBV12-4 and TRBJ2-5; D is possibly TRBD2 (7 bases). V gave up 6 bases and J gave up 5 bases, with 13 bases separating them. The CDR3 runs 13 residues. The CDR3 here is CASSWTRGETQYF. CDR3 coding DNA: TGTGCCAGCAGCTGGACTAGGGGGGAGACCCAGTACTTC.

At least ten counts were recorded for this clonotype. The rearrangement uses TRBV12-3 or TRBV12-4 and TRBJ1-4; D is possibly TRBD1 (5 bases). The CDR3 has 15 amino acids. V lost 7 bases and J lost 5, with 17 bases in between. The CDR3 is CASTLAGHSNEKLFF. The CDR3 nucleotides are TGTGCCAGCACCCTCGCTGGACACTCGAATGAAAAACTGTTTTTT.

Many counts were recorded for this clonotype. The V call is TRBV30, the J call TRBJ1-1; D ambiguous. This CDR3 contains 15 residues. The V and J ends lost 1 base and 4 bases respectively, with 16 bases between them. From germline, CDR1 is GTSNPN and CDR2 SVGIG (reference sequence). The CDR3 loop reads CAWSADPAWGTEAFF. For the CDR3, the DNA is TGTGCCTGGAGTGCGGACCCCGCCTGGGGCACTGAAGCTTTCTTT.

The chain combines TRBV7-6 with TRBJ2-7; D gene unclear. Germline-derived CDR1 and CDR2 are SGHVS and FNYEAQ. The V gene lost 1 base and the J gene lost 4 bases, with 11 bases spanning the gap. CDR3 length: 14 residues. For the CDR3, the DNA is TGTGCCAGCAGCTTAGAGATCAGGAGTTACGAGCAGTACTTC. Amino acids: CASSLEIRSYEQYF.

V is TRBV20-1 and J is TRBJ2-3, with D possibly being TRBD2 (6 bases). CDR1 DFQATT and CDR2 SNEGSKA come from the germline V gene (reference sequence). The V end was cut by 6 bases, the J end by 6 bases, with 16 bases between. This CDR3 contains 13 residues. The CDR3 bases are TGCAGTGCCGGGACTCAAACATGGGATACGCAGTATTTT. This codes for CSAGTQTWDTQYF.

This clonotype occurred many times. This chain joins TRBV6-1 and TRBJ1-5; D gene ambiguous. The CDR3 covers 16 residues. Trimming stripped 5 bases from V and 0 bases from J, with 14 bases between. CDR1 is MNHNS and CDR2 is SASEGT in the germline V gene. The CDR3 loop reads CASSSGSPISNQPQHF. CDR3 DNA sequence: TGTGCCAGCAGTTCGGGATCCCCCATTAGCAATCAGCCCCAGCATTTT.

Many counts were recorded for this clonotype. The rearrangement links TRBV27 to TRBJ1-6; no clear D gene. Trimming cost V 3 bases and J 10 bases, with 7 bases left between them. CDR3 size: 12 residues. From germline, CDR1 is MNHEY and CDR2 SMNVEV (reference sequence). The CDR3 is CASSFRESPLHF. The DNA for the CDR3 is TGTGCCAGCAGTTTTCGTGAATCACCCCTCCACTTT.

The rearrangement links TRBV6-9 to TRBJ1-4; no clear D. The germline V gene has CDR1 MNHGY and CDR2 SVAAGI. This CDR3 region has 12 residues. Trimming removed 4 bases at V and 7 bases at J, with 7 bases between. CDR3 residues: CASSSTSEKLFF. As DNA, the CDR3 is TGTGCCAGCAGTTCCACAAGTGAAAAACTGTTTTTT.

The rearrangement links TRBV6-1 to TRBJ2-2; D gene ambiguous. Germline V CDR1 and CDR2: MNHNS, SASEGT. This CDR3 region has 13 residues. V was clipped by 10 bases and J by 4 bases, with 13 bases between them. The CDR3 coding sequence is TGTGCCATTCAGGTGGCTGTCACCGGGGAGCTGTTTTTT. The encoded protein is CAIQVAVTGELFF.

This clonotype was counted a few times. The chain combines TRBV2 with TRBJ1-5, with 11 bases lining up with TRBD1. Looked up from germline, CDR1 is SNHLY and CDR2 is FYNNEI. V lost 7 bases, J lost 5 bases, and 4 bases stayed unmatched. The CDR3 has 14 residues. The CDR3 here is CASNPGQGDQPQHF. In DNA form, the CDR3 reads TGTGCCAGCAATCCGGGACAGGGGGATCAGCCCCAGCATTTT.

This clonotype was seen a few times. The rearrangement uses TRBV6-1 and TRBJ1-6, with D unresolved. The CDR3 consists of 13 residues. V lost 6 bases, J lost 9 bases, and 12 bases lay in between. Germline V gene sequence: CDR1 MNHNS, CDR2 SASEGT. Here the CDR3 reads CASRTDRGSPLHF. Written as DNA, the CDR3 is TGTGCCAGCAGGACCGACCGGGGTTCACCCCTCCACTTT.

The rearrangement links TRBV2 to TRBJ2-1; perhaps D is TRBD1 or TRBD2 (5 bases each). Trimming pared 10 bases from V and 4 bases from J, leaving 14 bases between. The CDR3 totals 13 residues. Germline CDR1 reads SNHLY; CDR2 reads FYNNEI. The CDR3 nucleotides read TGTGCCACTACCGGGACGCGTTACAATGAGCAGTTCTTC. As protein: CATTGTRYNEQFF. The entire variable domain, with the rest obtained from reference TRBV2 and TRBJ2-1, is as follows: EPEVTQTPSHQVTQMGQEVILRCVPISNHLYFYWYRQILGQKVEFLVSFYNNEISEKSEIFDDQFSVERPDGSNFTLKIRSTKLEDSAMYFCATTGTRYNEQFFGPGTRLTVL.

This clonotype was counted at least ten times. The chain couples TRBV5-1 to TRBJ2-7; tentatively, D is TRBD1 or TRBD2 (5 bases each). V lost 4 bases to trimming and J lost 2 bases, with 13 bases between them. Looked up from germline, CDR1 is SGHRS and CDR2 is YFSETQ. CDR3 length equals 14 residues. This CDR3 is CASSVRDLTYEQYF. CDR3 bases: TGCGCCAGCAGCGTCCGGGACCTAACCTACGAGCAGTACTTC.

This chain uses TRBV20-1 with TRBJ1-5; TRBD1 is a possible D gene (5 bases). From germline, CDR1 is DFQATT and CDR2 SNEGSKA (reference sequence). V lost 4 bases to trimming and J lost 7 bases, with 14 bases between them. This CDR3 has 13 residues. The CDR3 region is CSAKTFGGQPQHF. For the CDR3, the DNA is TGCAGTGCTAAGACCTTCGGGGGGCAGCCCCAGCATTTT.

This chain joins TRBV27 and TRBJ1-2, with D hard to call. Per germline, CDR1 MNHEY and CDR2 SMNVEV (reference sequence). V dropped 0 bases and J dropped 4 bases, with 9 bases sitting between them. There are 14 residues in the CDR3. The CDR3 protein is CASSLSPRIYGYTF. CDR3 nucleotide sequence: TGTGCCAGCAGTTTATCTCCGAGAATCTATGGCTACACCTTC.

V usage is TRBV2 and J usage is TRBJ1-6; D ambiguous. Germline V gene sequence: CDR1 SNHLY, CDR2 FYNNEI. V was pared by 10 bases and J by 10 bases, with 11 bases between. CDR3 length: 11 residues. CDR3 in DNA: TGTGCCACCAGGTCCGCATCACCCCTCCACTTT. Translated, it gives CATRSASPLHF. The full variable domain, with the rest looked up from reference TRBV2 and TRBJ1-6, is EPEVTQTPSHQVTQMGQEVILRCVPISNHLYFYWYRQILGQKVEFLVSFYNNEISEKSEIFDDQFSVERPDGSNFTLKIRSTKLEDSAMYFCATRSASPLHFGNGTRLTVT.

The chain has TRBV12-3 or TRBV12-4 and TRBJ2-5; D perhaps matches TRBD1 (5 bases). With 6 bases removed from V and 1 base from J, the gap between germline ends came to 12 bases. The CDR3 loop spans 14 amino acids. The chain's CDR3 is CASSLSDSQETQYF. In DNA form, the CDR3 reads TGTGCCAGCAGCCTCTCCGACAGCCAAGAGACCCAGTACTTC.

There are many counts of this clonotype. This chain uses TRBV20-1 with TRBJ1-1; D call uncertain. CDR1 DFQATT and CDR2 SNEGSKA come from the germline V gene (reference sequence). The CDR3 consists of 14 residues. Trimming pared 7 bases from V and 4 bases from J, leaving 19 bases between. The CDR3 DNA follows: TGCAGTGGTCAAGACGGGATAATGGCCACTGAAGCTTTCTTT. It codes for CSGQDGIMATEAFF.

The chain has TRBV5-5 and TRBJ2-2; maybe TRBD1 (5 bases). Germline V gene data show CDR1 as SGHKS and CDR2 as YYEKEE (reference sequence). Trimming shortened V by 4 bases and J by 0 bases, and 13 bases separated the two germline ends. CDR3 length equals 16 residues. Written as DNA, the CDR3 is TGTGCCAGCAGCCCTAGGCCAGGGACGAACACCGGGGAGCTGTTTTTT. Translation gives CASSPRPGTNTGELFF.

This clonotype was observed many times. This chain connects TRBV11-1 to TRBJ2-6; TRBD2 is a possible D gene (7 bases). V lost 5 bases and J 0 bases, leaving 14 bases between the germline ends. CDR3 length: 17 amino acids. In germline, CDR1 is SGHAT, CDR2 FQDESV (reference sequence). The CDR3 nucleotides are TGTGCCAGCAGCCCTGGGGGGGCGGTCTCTGGGGCCAACGTCCTGACTTTC. Translation gives CASSPGGAVSGANVLTF.

This clonotype was observed at least ten times. This rearrangement joins TRBV27 to TRBJ1-5, with TRBD1 matching over 10 bases. The CDR3 totals 14 residues. The junction had 3 bases not matched to a gene; V was cut back by 6 bases and J by 4 bases. Per the germline V gene, CDR1 is MNHEY and CDR2 is SMNVEV (reference sequence). The CDR3 loop reads CASRKGQGNQPQHF. The CDR3 DNA is TGTGCCAGCAGAAAGGGACAGGGGAATCAGCCCCAGCATTTT.

This clonotype was found many times. V and J are TRBV9 and TRBJ2-3; D call uncertain. The CDR3 sequence is 13 residues long. V was shortened by 0 bases and J by 0 bases, with 2 bases between the two germline ends. The V gene's germline CDR1 is SGDLS and CDR2 YYNGEE. CDR3 in DNA: TGTGCCAGCAGCGTAGACAGCACAGATACGCAGTATTTT. Its translation is CASSVDSTDTQYF.

Ten or more counts support this clonotype. V is TRBV5-1 and J is TRBJ2-2; D remains ambiguous. Germline loops: CDR1 SGHRS, CDR2 YFSETQ. Between the trimmed V and J ends, which lost 2 bases and 3 bases, there was a span of 14 bases. CDR3 size: 16 residues. The CDR3 loop reads CASSFYVYLDTGELFF. CDR3 in DNA: TGCGCCAGCAGCTTTTATGTCTATCTTGACACCGGGGAGCTGTTTTTT.

The chain couples TRBV6-5 to TRBJ1-5; 7 nucleotides agree with TRBD1. V lost 2 bases and J lost 8; bases outside the gene matches: 6. The CDR3 extends over 14 amino acids. CDR1 MNHEY and CDR2 SVGAGI come from the germline V gene. The CDR3 sequence: CASSYRDSGEPQHF. The CDR3 bases are TGTGCCAGCAGTTACCGGGACAGTGGGGAGCCCCAGCATTTT.

In its sample, this clonotype was seen a few times. The chain recombines TRBV2 with TRBJ1-4; D ambiguous. The germline V gene encodes CDR1 SNHLY and CDR2 FYNNEI. V was shortened by 4 bases and J by 5 bases, with 14 bases between the two germline ends. This CDR3 is built from 15 residues. This chain's CDR3 is CASSVGSATNEKLFF. CDR3 DNA sequence: TGTGCCAGCAGTGTAGGCAGTGCGACGAATGAAAAACTGTTTTTT.